This T cell receptor (beta chain) derives from a study of T cells in Graves' hyperthyroidism and ophthalmopathy. The germline V and J ends were trimmed by 10 bases and 3 bases, with 10 bases remaining between them. The CDR3 is 12 amino acids. Germline V CDR1 and CDR2: MDHEN, SYDVKM. Amplification yielded TCR beta CDR3 regions, with RNA transcripts as the source. Primed by the HTBI set, a first-round RT-PCR was run on the TCR CDR3. TCRdb reanalysed the multiplex PCR reads using MiXCR and keeps one entry per CDR3 protein. The sample lists roughly 380,000 distinct CDR3 sequences, roughly 13% occurring once.

This TCR derives from a woman aged 18-35 years with Graves' hyperthyroidism. Source material: blood. The gene calls are TRBV28 and TRBJ2-1, with a weak D call TRBD1 (6 bases). The CDR3 nucleotides are TGTGCCACCGCAGGGGTCTACAATGAGCAGTTCTTC. Protein product: CATAGVYNEQFF.